Listed below are T cell receptor beta chains from one sample, sequenced in a study of blood T cell repertoires in COVID-19. TCRdb's table, derived via immunoSEQ multiplex PCR, lists solely in-frame clones and lacks some. The sample records some 240,000 clones, around nine tenths being singletons. Sequencing used peripheral blood. These receptor sequences come from a man between 60 and 75 years old with COVID-19, enrolled during active disease. Each CDR3 is given with its conserved first and last residue. A D gene is named only where the DNA matches it firmly. Only some rows state a clone size, as once, few, many or a class for expanded clones.

CDR3 DNA: TGTGCCATCAGCCCCGGGACTTGGGCCAATGAGCAGTTCTTC
CDR3 protein: CAISPGTWANEQFF
V gene: TRBV10-3
D gene: .
clone size: .
CDR3 length: 14
J gene: TRBJ2-1

CDR3 DNA: TGTGCCAGTAGTATTCGGAGGGCTGGCACAGATACGCAGTATTTT
CDR3 protein: CASSIRRAGTDTQYF
V gene: TRBV19
D gene: .
clone size: few
CDR3 length: 15
J gene: TRBJ2-3

CDR3 DNA: TGTGCCAGCAGCCAAGGAGGTCTAGCTAATGAAAAACTGTTTTTT
CDR3 protein: CASSQGGLANEKLFF
V gene: TRBV14
D gene: .
clone size: once
CDR3 length: 15
J gene: TRBJ1-4

CDR3 DNA: TGCGCCAGCAGCTCCTTTACGGGGTATGAAGCTTTCTTT
CDR3 protein: CASSSFTGYEAFF
V gene: TRBV5-1
D gene: .
clone size: .
CDR3 length: 13
J gene: TRBJ1-1

CDR3 DNA: TGTGCCAGCAGCCCCTCCCGTTTGGTCGGTGAGCAGTTCTTC
CDR3 protein: CASSPSRLVGEQFF
V gene: TRBV14
D gene: .
clone size: .
CDR3 length: 14
J gene: TRBJ2-1

CDR3 DNA: TGTGCCAGCATCGGGATACAGGGAGTGAGGACTGAAGCTTTCTTT
CDR3 protein: CASIGIQGVRTEAFF
V gene: TRBV5-4
D gene: .
clone size: .
CDR3 length: 15
J gene: TRBJ1-1

CDR3 DNA: TGTGCCAGCAGTTACGACAGGGCGGAGACCCAGTACTTC
CDR3 protein: CASSYDRAETQYF
V gene: TRBV6-5
D gene: TRBD1
clone size: few
CDR3 length: 13
J gene: TRBJ2-5

CDR3 DNA: TGCGCCAGCAGCCCTTGGGGACAGGGGACCTACGAGCAGTACTTC
CDR3 protein: CASSPWGQGTYEQYF
V gene: TRBV4-1
D gene: TRBD1
clone size: .
CDR3 length: 15
J gene: TRBJ2-7

CDR3 DNA: TGTGCCAGCACCCTCAACAGGGGGCGCTTCGGCTACACCTTC
CDR3 protein: CASTLNRGRFGYTF
V gene: TRBV2
D gene: TRBD1
clone size: .
CDR3 length: 14
J gene: TRBJ1-2

CDR3 DNA: TGCGCCAGCAGCGACACCTACACTGAAGCTTTCTTT
CDR3 protein: CASSDTYTEAFF
V gene: TRBV5-1
D gene: .
clone size: .
CDR3 length: 12
J gene: TRBJ1-1

CDR3 DNA: TGTGCCAGCAGTAAACCCGGGAGGCACGGGGCGACCTTC
CDR3 protein: CASSKPGRHGATF
V gene: TRBV6-6
D gene: .
clone size: .
CDR3 length: 13
J gene: TRBJ1-2

CDR3 DNA: TGTGCCAGTAGTTTGGGGAGGAGTGAAAAACTGTTTTTT
CDR3 protein: CASSLGRSEKLFF
V gene: TRBV19
D gene: .
clone size: .
CDR3 length: 13
J gene: TRBJ1-4

CDR3 DNA: TGTGCCAGCTCACTGGGGCAGAACACCGGGGAGCTGTTTTTT
CDR3 protein: CASSLGQNTGELFF
V gene: TRBV18
D gene: .
clone size: .
CDR3 length: 14
J gene: TRBJ2-2

CDR3 DNA: TGTGCCAGCAGCTTGACAGCAACTAATGAAAAACTGTTTTTT
CDR3 protein: CASSLTATNEKLFF
V gene: TRBV3-1/TRBV3-2
D gene: .
clone size: .
CDR3 length: 14
J gene: TRBJ1-4

CDR3 DNA: TGTGCCATCAGTGAGTCACTTACTCAGCCCCAGCATTTT
CDR3 protein: CAISESLTQPQHF
V gene: TRBV10-3
D gene: .
clone size: .
CDR3 length: 13
J gene: TRBJ1-5

CDR3 DNA: TGTGCCAGCAGTTCGGCAGCGCCCTATCAGCCCCAGCATTTT
CDR3 protein: CASSSAAPYQPQHF
V gene: TRBV27
D gene: .
clone size: .
CDR3 length: 14
J gene: TRBJ1-5

CDR3 DNA: TGTGCCAGCAGCTCCGACAGGGGCTCCAATGAAAAACTGTTTTTT
CDR3 protein: CASSSDRGSNEKLFF
V gene: TRBV7-2
D gene: TRBD1
clone size: .
CDR3 length: 15
J gene: TRBJ1-4

CDR3 DNA: TGTGCCACCCACCGGTCGGGTCTCTATAATTCACCCCTCCACTTT
CDR3 protein: CATHRSGLYNSPLHF
V gene: TRBV27
D gene: .
clone size: .
CDR3 length: 15
J gene: TRBJ1-6

CDR3 DNA: TGTGCCAGCTCACCCCTCGACAGATATGGCTACACCTTC
CDR3 protein: CASSPLDRYGYTF
V gene: TRBV18
D gene: .
clone size: .
CDR3 length: 13
J gene: TRBJ1-2

CDR3 DNA: TGTGCCAGCAGTTCGAAGGACAGGGAGGGAGGGGGTGGCTACACCTTC
CDR3 protein: CASSSKDREGGGGYTF
V gene: TRBV27
D gene: TRBD1
clone size: .
CDR3 length: 16
J gene: TRBJ1-2

CDR3 DNA: TGTGCCAGTAGTATTTCGGGCCTAGCGGGGGGAACTAGCACAGATACGCAGTATTTT
CDR3 protein: CASSISGLAGGTSTDTQYF
V gene: TRBV19
D gene: TRBD2
clone size: once
CDR3 length: 19
J gene: TRBJ2-3

CDR3 DNA: TGTGCCAGCTTAGCGACGAACACCGGGGAGCTGTTTTTT
CDR3 protein: CASLATNTGELFF
V gene: TRBV19
D gene: .
clone size: .
CDR3 length: 13
J gene: TRBJ2-2

CDR3 DNA: TGTGCCAGCAGGGACTCCAGGAATGAGCAGTTCTTC
CDR3 protein: CASRDSRNEQFF
V gene: TRBV12-3/TRBV12-4
D gene: .
clone size: .
CDR3 length: 12
J gene: TRBJ2-1

CDR3 DNA: TGTGCCAGCAGCTTGCAGGGGCTATCTTTGCATGGCTACACCTTC
CDR3 protein: CASSLQGLSLHGYTF
V gene: TRBV5-8
D gene: .
clone size: .
CDR3 length: 15
J gene: TRBJ1-2

CDR3 DNA: TGTGCCAGCAGCCCGAAGGCCGGGGGGCCCACTGAAGCTTTCTTT
CDR3 protein: CASSPKAGGPTEAFF
V gene: TRBV7-2
D gene: .
clone size: .
CDR3 length: 15
J gene: TRBJ1-1

CDR3 DNA: TGTGCCAGCAGATCCGACAGGGACTATGGCTACACCTTC
CDR3 protein: CASRSDRDYGYTF
V gene: TRBV7-9
D gene: TRBD1
clone size: .
CDR3 length: 13
J gene: TRBJ1-2

CDR3 DNA: TGTGCCAGCAGTGATGGCCCCTCCAGGAACGGGGAGCTGTTTTTT
CDR3 protein: CASSDGPSRNGELFF
V gene: TRBV2
D gene: .
clone size: .
CDR3 length: 15
J gene: TRBJ2-2

CDR3 DNA: TGTGCCAGCAGCCGCACCCTTGTCGAGACGGGCGAGCAGTACTTC
CDR3 protein: CASSRTLVETGEQYF
V gene: TRBV3-1/TRBV3-2
D gene: .
clone size: .
CDR3 length: 15
J gene: TRBJ2-7

CDR3 DNA: TGTGCCAGCTCCCTGGGACAGGGATCCTCTGGAAACACCATATATTTT
CDR3 protein: CASSLGQGSSGNTIYF
V gene: TRBV18
D gene: TRBD1
clone size: .
CDR3 length: 16
J gene: TRBJ1-3

CDR3 DNA: TGTGCCAGCAAGCCGGGGGGGGGCTACGAGCAGTACTTC
CDR3 protein: CASKPGGGYEQYF
V gene: TRBV6-6
D gene: TRBD2
clone size: .
CDR3 length: 13
J gene: TRBJ2-7

CDR3 DNA: TGTGCCAGCAGCCGGGGGGAGGGGCCCGCTGGAGGAAACACCATATATTTT
CDR3 protein: CASSRGEGPAGGNTIYF
V gene: TRBV4-2
D gene: .
clone size: .
CDR3 length: 17
J gene: TRBJ1-3

CDR3 DNA: TGTGCCAGAAGCTTCGTGGGGGCCGCTAGAAACACCATATATTTT
CDR3 protein: CARSFVGAARNTIYF
V gene: TRBV5-3
D gene: .
clone size: .
CDR3 length: 15
J gene: TRBJ1-3

CDR3 DNA: TGTGCCAGCAGTTTGTCCGGACAGGGCATCCACGAGCAGTACTTC
CDR3 protein: CASSLSGQGIHEQYF
V gene: TRBV28
D gene: TRBD1
clone size: .
CDR3 length: 15
J gene: TRBJ2-7

CDR3 DNA: TGTGCCAGCAGCCCTCGACTAGCGGGGGGGCCAGAGACCCAGTACTTC
CDR3 protein: CASSPRLAGGPETQYF
V gene: TRBV5-4
D gene: TRBD2
clone size: .
CDR3 length: 16
J gene: TRBJ2-5

CDR3 DNA: TGTGCCTGGAGTTTCCTGACAGGACCTAACTATGGCTACACCTTC
CDR3 protein: CAWSFLTGPNYGYTF
V gene: TRBV30
D gene: .
clone size: .
CDR3 length: 15
J gene: TRBJ1-2

CDR3 DNA: TGTGCCAGCAGCAAAGAGGGGTCGGGCCCTAAAGAAAAACTGTTTTTT
CDR3 protein: CASSKEGSGPKEKLFF
V gene: TRBV21-1
D gene: .
clone size: .
CDR3 length: 16
J gene: TRBJ1-4

CDR3 DNA: TGCAGCGTTGGGAGACTAGCGGGAGAGACGATCTACGAGCAGTACTTC
CDR3 protein: CSVGRLAGETIYEQYF
V gene: TRBV29-1
D gene: TRBD2
clone size: .
CDR3 length: 16
J gene: TRBJ2-7

CDR3 DNA: TGTGCCAGCACCGAGACAGGGAAGGAAGCTTTCTTT
CDR3 protein: CASTETGKEAFF
V gene: TRBV6-5
D gene: TRBD1
clone size: .
CDR3 length: 12
J gene: TRBJ1-1

CDR3 DNA: TGTGCCAGCGACAGGGAACTGTCCTACGAGCAGTACTTC
CDR3 protein: CASDRELSYEQYF
V gene: TRBV2
D gene: TRBD1
clone size: .
CDR3 length: 13
J gene: TRBJ2-7

CDR3 DNA: TGCGCCAGCAGCTCGGGACTAGCGGGAGGCCCAGATACGCAGTATTTT
CDR3 protein: CASSSGLAGGPDTQYF
V gene: TRBV5-1
D gene: TRBD2
clone size: .
CDR3 length: 16
J gene: TRBJ2-3

CDR3 DNA: TGCGCCAGCAGCACGACAGGGATCACTGAAGCTTTCTTT
CDR3 protein: CASSTTGITEAFF
V gene: TRBV5-1
D gene: TRBD1
clone size: .
CDR3 length: 13
J gene: TRBJ1-1

CDR3 DNA: TGCGCCAGCAGCCAAGACCGGGACATAAGAAACACCATATATTTT
CDR3 protein: CASSQDRDIRNTIYF
V gene: TRBV4-1
D gene: .
clone size: .
CDR3 length: 15
J gene: TRBJ1-3

CDR3 DNA: TGTGCCAGCAGTGAAGCGCTGGGGGGTGGTACTGAAGCTTTCTTT
CDR3 protein: CASSEALGGGTEAFF
V gene: TRBV2
D gene: .
clone size: .
CDR3 length: 15
J gene: TRBJ1-1

CDR3 DNA: TGTGCCAGCAGTCCCCGGGGACAGCGGAGGAGCTCCTACAATGAGCAGTTCTTC
CDR3 protein: CASSPRGQRRSSYNEQFF
V gene: TRBV28
D gene: TRBD1
clone size: once
CDR3 length: 18
J gene: TRBJ2-1

CDR3 DNA: TGTGCCAGCAGTTTCTGGGACCTTAGCGGGGATCAAGAGACCCAGTACTTC
CDR3 protein: CASSFWDLSGDQETQYF
V gene: TRBV28
D gene: TRBD2
clone size: .
CDR3 length: 17
J gene: TRBJ2-5

CDR3 DNA: TGTGCCAGCAGTTACTCAGGGGGTGGCTACACCTTC
CDR3 protein: CASSYSGGGYTF
V gene: TRBV6-5
D gene: .
clone size: .
CDR3 length: 12
J gene: TRBJ1-2

CDR3 DNA: TGTGCCACCAAAAAGTCAATTGATACATTGGGGGGCACTGAAGCTTTCTTT
CDR3 protein: CATKKSIDTLGGTEAFF
V gene: TRBV19
D gene: .
clone size: .
CDR3 length: 17
J gene: TRBJ1-1